What follows are 12 T cell receptor beta chains derived from one specimen sequenced in a study of shared clonotypes between healthy human individuals. TCRdb's table, derived via immunoSEQ multiplex PCR, lists solely in-frame clones and lacks some. The data contain 470,000 or so clones, roughly 80% of them seen just once; the ten biggest clones take up about an eighth. Sequenced material: PBMCs. These receptors came from a woman in her thirties or forties in good health. Some clones in this sample may be carry-over from other donors' samples.

The CDR3 protein is CASQMRLAGRVEQFF. In DNA, the CDR3 is TGTGCCAGCCAAATGAGGCTAGCGGGAAGGGTTGAGCAGTTCTTC. The rearrangement joins TRBV2 to TRBJ2-1, with TRBD2 identical over 9 bases. The CDR3 covers 15 residues. J lost 9 bases, V lost 8 bases, and 14 bases had no gene match. Germline CDR1 is SNHLY and CDR2 is FYNNEI.

The chain has TRBV9 and TRBJ2-1; 10 bases are shared with TRBD2. The ends lost 8 bases at V and 6 bases at J; junction bases unmatched: 11. CDR1 SGDLS and CDR2 YYNGEE come from the germline V gene. The CDR3 is 15 residues long. CDR3 protein: CASTLSGTSVNEQFF. In DNA, the CDR3 is TGTGCCAGTACACTATCCGGGACTAGCGTCAATGAGCAGTTCTTC. Full variable domain (remainder filled in from reference TRBV9 and TRBJ2-1): DSGVTQTPKHLITATGQRVTLRCSPRSGDLSVYWYQQSLDQGLQFLIQYYNGEERAKGNILERFSAQQFPDLHSELNLSSLELGDSALYFCASTLSGTSVNEQFFGPGTRLTVL.

Remarks on this clone: A read error is the likely source, as a far larger clone sits one nucleotide away. Different DNA sequences within this sample yield the same CDR3. This rearrangement joins TRBV7-2 to TRBJ1-1; 9 nucleotides agree with TRBD1. Trimming at V came to 9 bases and at J to 6 bases, leaving 8 bases not matched to a gene. CDR3 length: 13 residues. Germline-derived CDR1 and CDR2 are SGHTA and FQGNSA. CDR3 region: CASSTYRGPEAFF. For the CDR3, the DNA is TGTGCCAGTAGCACCTACAGGGGGCCTGAAGCTTTCTTT.

Details on this clone: This likely stems from a read error, as it lies one base from a far larger clone. Other DNA sequences in this sample translate to the same CDR3. The chain employs TRBV5-4 and TRBJ2-5; D is undetermined. There are 14 residues in the CDR3. In germline, CDR1 is SGHNT, CDR2 YYREEE (reference sequence). The CDR3 sequence: CASSLEGVSGTQYF. The CDR3 nucleotides read TGCGCCAGCAGCTTGGAAGGTGTCTCGGGGACCCAGTACTTC.

This clone has only a few counts. The rearrangement uses TRBV7-2 and TRBJ2-1, with D perhaps TRBD1 (6 bases). Between the trimmed V and J ends, which lost 2 bases and 4 bases, there was a span of 9 bases. The CDR3 contains 14 residues. CDR1 is SGHTA, CDR2 FQGNSA, per germline. CDR3 protein: CASSLRDTYNEQFF. In nucleotides, the CDR3 is TGTGCCAGCAGCTTAAGGGACACTTACAATGAGCAGTTCTTC.

Details on this clone: A read error is likely here: a far larger clone is one base away. Because the CDR3 is missing its conserved closing phenylalanine or tryptophan, this is likely a read error. The chain is built from TRBV6-4 and TRBJ2-4; the match to TRBD2 covers 8 bases. There are 13 residues in the CDR3. CDR1 is MRHNA, CDR2 SNTAGT, per germline. Germline trimming cut 3 bases from V and 5 bases from J; bases unmatched to any gene: 0. The DNA of the CDR3 is TGTGCCAGCAGTGAGACTAGCGAAAACATTCAGTACCTC. Its translation: CASSETSENIQYL.

For this clone: A far larger clone is one base from this, pointing to a likely read error. Because the CDR3 is missing its conserved closing phenylalanine or tryptophan, this is likely a read error. V and J are TRBV27 and TRBJ1-5; D is ambiguous. Trimming removed 6 bases from V and 0 bases from J, with 6 bases in between. Per germline, CDR1 MNHEY and CDR2 SMNVEV (reference sequence). The CDR3 consists of 13 residues. This CDR3 reads CASSPYSNQPQHL. CDR3 DNA sequence: TGTGCCAGCAGCCCTTATAGCAATCAGCCCCAGCATCTT.

CDR3 sequence: CASSPSGRGPYEQYF. CDR3 sequence (DNA): TGTGCCAGTAGTCCCTCGGGCAGGGGACCCTACGAGCAGTACTTC. This sequence joins TRBV19 and TRBJ2-7, with D possibly being TRBD1 (6 bases). Germline CDR1 is LNHDA and CDR2 is SQIVND (reference sequence). V lost 5 bases and J 2 bases, leaving 16 bases between the germline ends. The CDR3 spans 15 residues.

About this clone itself: One base separates it from a far larger clone, so it is likely a read error. The chain couples TRBV7-9 to TRBJ2-7; 9 bases agree with TRBD2. The CDR3 is 17 amino acids. V dropped 5 bases and J dropped 5; count of bases not matched to a gene: 16. Germline V lookup: CDR1 SEHNR, CDR2 FQNEAQ (reference sequence). The DNA of the CDR3 is TGTGCCAGCAGCGCTTCCCGGGGTAGCGGGAGTCCCCACGAGCAGTACTTC. As protein: CASSASRGSGSPHEQYF.

The V gene is TRBV7-9, the J gene TRBJ2-7, with TRBD2 matching over 10 bases. In germline, CDR1 is SEHNR, CDR2 FQNEAQ (reference sequence). The V segment lost 5 bases and the J segment 2 bases; nucleotides outside the gene matches: 6. The CDR3 contains 15 residues. CDR3 loop: CASSLRLAGPYEQYF. The CDR3 coding sequence is TGTGCCAGCAGCCTCCGACTAGCGGGTCCCTACGAGCAGTACTTC. Complete variable domain (other parts from reference TRBV7-9 and TRBJ2-7): DTGVSQNPRHKITKRGQNVTFRCDPISEHNRLYWYRQTLGQGPEFLTYFQNEAQLEKSRLLSDRFSAERPKGSFSTLEIQRTEQGDSAMYLCASSLRLAGPYEQYFGPGTRLTVT.

This clone has a single count. With a far larger clone one base away, a read error is the likely cause. The conserved closing phenylalanine or tryptophan is absent in this CDR3, likely reflecting a read error. The J gene is TRBJ1-2, the V gene TRBV6-1; weak D call: TRBD1 (5 bases). Trimming removed 6 bases at V and 5 bases at J, with 19 bases between. CDR1 and CDR2 (germline): MNHNS, SASEGT. This CDR3 contains 15 residues. The CDR3: CASSVADGHQYGYTL. Here the CDR3 DNA reads TGTGCCAGCAGCGTAGCGGACGGACATCAATATGGCTACACCTTA.

This chain uses TRBV28 with TRBJ2-1; TRBD2 aligns across 7 bases. The CDR3 has 12 residues. Germline loops: CDR1 MDHEN, CDR2 SYDVKM. V shed 5 bases, J shed 9 bases, and the junction held 4 bases outside the gene matches. The CDR3 region is CASSLSSGEQFF. CDR3 in DNA: TGTGCCAGCAGTCTCTCTAGCGGTGAGCAGTTCTTC.